This T cell receptor beta chain was observed in a study of metastatic and nonmetastatic thyroid tumors. For the study at large: Both malignant and benign thyroid patients supplied peripheral blood and tumor or nodule tissue samples, across which the repertoires of these patients were then compared.

Germline V gene sequence: CDR1 DFQATT, CDR2 SNEGSKA (reference sequence). The length of the CDR3 is 14 residues. Trimming cost V 4 bases and J 1 base, with 13 bases left between them. Study findings and constraints: Reportedly, malignant thyroid tumors had significantly higher TCR beta diversity than benign nodules, in blood and tumor.

Authors' methods: Using the CDR3 differences seen across clinicopathological groups, the authors built a distant-metastasis classifier for papillary thyroid cancer, which was meant to discriminate distant-metastatic patients. TCRdb re-called the PCR reads with MiXCR. The V and J calls shown here were made by TCRdb, not taken from the authors' results. The sample yields approximately 12,000 clones, roughly 30% seen once. Patients had received no treatment of any kind before thyroid surgery. Note on this clone: The target antigen is unknown.

This TCR was recovered from a female donor with papillary thyroid cancer or a benign thyroid nodule (not recorded which). Some clones in this sample may be carry-over from other donors' samples. Sequencing was done on a sample of tumor tissue. The rearrangement uses TRBV20-1 and TRBJ1-1; a weak D match, TRBD1 (5 bases). The CDR3 nucleotides read TGCAGTGCTAAAAAAGGGGCCTCGAACACTGAAGCTTTCTTT. Residues: CSAKKGASNTEAFF.